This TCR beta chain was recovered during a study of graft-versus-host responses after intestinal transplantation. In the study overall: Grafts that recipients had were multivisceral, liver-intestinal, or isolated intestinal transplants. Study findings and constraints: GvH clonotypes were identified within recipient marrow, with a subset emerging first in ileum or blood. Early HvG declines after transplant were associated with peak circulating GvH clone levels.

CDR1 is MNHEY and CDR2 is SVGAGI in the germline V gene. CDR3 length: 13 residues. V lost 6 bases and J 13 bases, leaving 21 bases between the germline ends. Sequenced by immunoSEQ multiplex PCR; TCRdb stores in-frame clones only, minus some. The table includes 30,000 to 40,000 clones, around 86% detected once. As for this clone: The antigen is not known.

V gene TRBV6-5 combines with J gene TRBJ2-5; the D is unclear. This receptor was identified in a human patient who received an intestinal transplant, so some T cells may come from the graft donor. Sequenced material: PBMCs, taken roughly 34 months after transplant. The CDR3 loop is CASSLRAPRNLYF. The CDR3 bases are TGTGCCAGCAGCCTAAGAGCTCCCAGGAATCTGTACTTC.